This T cell receptor (beta chain) stems from a study of blood T cells in healthy people across ages (dated by TCRdb to about 2015). Background for the entire study: Template switching captured roughly one uniquely barcoded TCR beta cDNA molecule per two T cells in model experiments. Using the same blood draw, the study looked at two additional independent replicas of 1 million unique cDNA reads for two donors, one aged 18 to 29 and the other aged 80 or older. Using deep sequencing normalized with unique cDNA molecular identifiers, the study measured how TCR beta repertoire diversity changes with age. The donors were divided into four age groups: young (average around 16 years), middle-aged (almost 40), aged (roughly 66) and long-lived (more than 75). To avoid experimental bias, donors of different ages were spread randomly across the sequencing lanes.

Findings and caveats that apply to the study as a whole: The percentage of naive T cells measured by flow cytometry correlated strongly with observed TCR beta diversity. Compared with the aged group, the long-lived group had more naive CD4+ T cells, fewer expanded clones and increased TCR diversity, a pattern suggesting age selection. Because profiling used bulk unsorted PBMCs, naive and antigen-experienced compartments could not be compared conclusively. Estimates of total diversity from one million sequenced T cells were regarded as lower bounds and underestimates. Observed TCR beta diversity per million T cells fell roughly linearly with age, and a significant reduction was already apparent by age around 39. Donor CMV infection status was unknown, potentially confounding age-related changes in expanded clonotypes.

Systemically healthy Caucasian individuals from Russia, some 38 in total and aged 6 to 90 years, were included as donors. Around 10 milliliters of peripheral blood were collected from each donor into EDTA-treated Vacutainer tubes. Ficoll-Paque density-gradient centrifugation was used to isolate PBMCs, with at least 6 million obtained per sample. Total RNA was extracted from PBMCs with Trizol reagent, with at least 6 micrograms obtained per sample. For every donor, flow cytometry on a PBMC aliquot measured the percentage of naive CD45RAhigh/CD27high T cells. Details on this clonotype: Its specific antigen is unknown. No base quality information exists; no much larger clone differs at one position.

The CDR3 numbers 15 residues from cysteine through phenylalanine. Left in the record is the CDR3 DNA by itself, 45 bases read in frame from the first base. CDR1 and CDR2, per the germline V gene, are ENHRY and SYGVKD. The trim is 10 bases for V and 0 bases for J, with a gap of 19 bases between the germline ends. Library preparation employed 5' RACE. The sequencer listed for this sample is Illumina HiSeq 2500. The second PCR ran for about 6 to 11 cycles and used a J-beta primer mix along with a sample-barcoded 5' primer. A template-switch 5' adaptor carrying 12 random nucleotides introduced a unique molecular identifier onto each TCR beta cDNA molecule. Each sample yielded at least 2.5 million CDR3-containing paired-end reads. All of the RNA was converted into first-strand cDNA using the Mint cDNA synthesis kit, with a TRBC-specific oligonucleotide serving as the primer. After uracil-DNA glycosylase treatment, a first 18-cycle PCR used universal primers M1SS and BC2_uni_R on all cDNA. The paper's data handling went like this. Each sample was normalized by randomly selecting 1 million high-quality reads, each carrying a distinct molecular identifier. Instead of being binned into consensus sequences, reads with shared molecular identifiers were discarded. MiTCR, with a Q25 quality threshold and the strictest error-elimination algorithm, was used for CDR3 identification, clonotype clustering and error correction. A nonparametric unseen species model with Euler transformation was used to estimate lower-bound total TCR beta diversity. The public reads were reanalyzed by TCRdb: fastp trimming at Q25, MiXCR alignment, in-frame beta chains only. Rows matching on CDR3 protein sequence are summarized as one entry with the most common DNA and genes. TCRdb, not the authors, supplied the V and J calls. The sample yields over 1,300,000 distinct CDR3 sequences; 55% to 75% were counted once. About 6.7% of the sample is taken by the ten largest.

The receptor comes from a man aged 18 to 29 in good health. Sequenced sample: blood. The chain joins TRBV10-3 to TRBJ2-7, with TRBD2 perhaps the D gene, on 5 matching bases. The CDR3 region: CATRVAIRSSYEQYF. The sequenced DNA is TGTGCCACAAGAGTAGCGATTAGGAGCTCCTACGAGCAGTACTTC.